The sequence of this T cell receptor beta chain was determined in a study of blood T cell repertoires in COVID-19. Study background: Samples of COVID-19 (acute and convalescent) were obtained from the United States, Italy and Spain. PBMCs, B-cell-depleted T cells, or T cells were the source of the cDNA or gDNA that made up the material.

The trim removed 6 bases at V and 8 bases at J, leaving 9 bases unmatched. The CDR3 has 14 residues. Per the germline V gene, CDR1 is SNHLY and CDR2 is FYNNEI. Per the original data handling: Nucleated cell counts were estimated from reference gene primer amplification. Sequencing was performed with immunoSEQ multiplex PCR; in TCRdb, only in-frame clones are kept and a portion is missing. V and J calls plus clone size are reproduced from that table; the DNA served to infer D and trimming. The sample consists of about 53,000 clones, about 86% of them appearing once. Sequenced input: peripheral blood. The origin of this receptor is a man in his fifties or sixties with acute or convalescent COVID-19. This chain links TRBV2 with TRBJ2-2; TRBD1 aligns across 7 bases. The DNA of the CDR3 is TGTGCCAGCAGCGACAGGACAGGTCTTGGGGAGCTGTTTTTT. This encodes CASSDRTGLGELFF.